This TCR beta chain was identified in a study of cytomegalovirus exposure and HLA in healthy donors (dated by TCRdb to about 2017). Concerning the study at large: In an earlier analysis of under 600 of the donors, 250 to 350 Gb of sequence data and 90 million to 120 million unique TCR beta sequences from 150 million to 200 million T cells were reported. Roughly 300 gigabases of sequencing data and roughly 90 million unique TCR sequences were included in an early release covering roughly 600 HLA-typed donors. Of the roughly 400 genotyped donors, 81% fell in the genetic ancestry cluster associated with self-reported Caucasian donors. The study aimed to test whether signatures of past pathogen exposure could be identified by cataloging public T cell receptors. The study profiled the T cell repertoires of 500 to 800 subjects by immunosequencing and related them to cytomegalovirus serostatus. Along with the roughly 670-subject first cohort, a separate validation cohort of over a hundred different subjects was used. To predict cytomegalovirus infection status, the study brought together high-throughput TCR immunosequencing, statistical association of individual TCRs with disease status, and machine learning. In a later analysis, previously published TCR beta repertoires from more than 500 donors were re-analyzed and high-resolution HLA genotyping was added so that TCR occurrence patterns could be studied. Rather than drawing on any new phenotypic data, the later analysis identified candidate immune exposures from TCR beta sequences and the way those sequences occurred across donors. In an earlier analysis of roughly 540 of the donors, high-throughput TCR beta sequencing was used to judge whether each TCR beta V gene segment behaved as functional or pseudogenic. Donor age, sex, ethnicity and CMV serostatus were compiled alongside the repertoire data. A later genetic analysis took genome-wide SNP genotypes for about three fifths of the 666 donors and used that subset as a discovery cohort. All discovery cohort repertoires had been generated using a single sequencing platform. Class I and class II HLA loci were covered by the typing at four-digit resolution. The number of donors typed differed by locus, with 629-630 for A, B, C, DRB1 and DQB1, roughly 520 for DQA1, 600 to 610 for DPA1, and some 440 for DPB1. Because of strong linkage in the cohort, five DR-DQ haplotypes were treated as single units for association and clustering. On average, roughly 250,000 unique TCR beta nucleotide sequences were sequenced per donor among 398 genotyped donors of the cohort, with roughly 18% of those sequences being non-productive. Broad study findings and their caveats: An association between a missense DCLRE1C variant and V-gene and J-gene trimming of TCR beta chains was found in a later genetic analysis and replicated in an independent cohort. A further reported finding was that TCR beta sequences accurately predicted the HLA-A and HLA-B alleles for most subjects in the first cohort. Compared with equally common non-associated chains, HLA-associated TCR beta chains in a later analysis were more clonally expanded and had lower generation probabilities. When HLA alleles, especially DR and DQ, strongly co-occurred, TCR associations were difficult to assign to individual alleles. In a later analysis, TCR association rates were found to vary across HLA loci, with the most associated TCRs seen for DRB1 alleles and the fewest for HLA-C alleles. A cluster of highly shared sequence variants was judged likely to represent a technical artifact of the sequencing pipeline. Some IMGT-functional V segments, including TRBV6-2 and TRBV6-3, could not be distinguished by the 87-base-pair reads and were therefore excluded. Because HLA typing was unavailable for some donors at each locus, only the typed subset was used in association tests. A few of the identified cytomegalovirus-associated TCR beta chains were confirmed in vitro to be specific for cytomegalovirus antigens. The classifier was reported to diagnose cytomegalovirus status with high specificity and sensitivity in both the original cohort and the validation cohort. Linkage disequilibrium might explain the correlated functional status among segregating V segments, but an unknown experimental factor could not be excluded. In the study, 164 TCR beta chains were listed as associated with cytomegalovirus. Roughly uniform sequencing depth across donors was assumed in presence/absence analyses, although this assumption may not hold. Broadly in line with IMGT annotations, most TCR beta V segments showed up in productive rearrangements about 90% or about 30% of the time in an earlier analysis of approximately 640 of the donors. This cohort had only TCR beta chains sequenced, and the lack of alpha or paired-chain data limited which features could be detected. CMV serostatus was the only immune exposure information available for the cohort. Most TCR sequences were seen in very few donors, while some public TCRs were found in many individuals. Fewer than 20 rarely observed V segments, including chromosome 9 orphons, were excluded from the earlier analysis of 550 to 700 of the donors because counts were too low. A later genetic analysis reported fewer N-insertions in productive TCRs among donors in an Asian-associated ancestry cluster than the roughly 620-donor mean. Specific HLA alleles were associated with around 18,000 TCR beta sequences at a false discovery rate of 0.05 in a later analysis. In a later analysis, several top co-occurrence clusters were reported to appear linked to parvovirus B19, influenza, CMV and Epstein-Barr virus. The authors suggested that the approach could potentially be generalized to other disease states and immunological phenotypes. Most CMV-associated TCR beta chains appeared to be HLA-restricted in a later analysis, and the HLA associations seemed to be driven largely by CMV exposure.

Library generation was performed with the immunoSEQ multiplex PCR assay. For the multiplex PCR, a mixture combining 60 forward primers for TCR Vbeta segments and 13 reverse primers for TCR Jbeta segments was used. The CDR3 region of rearranged TCR beta genes was amplified from genomic DNA with a multiplex PCR assay. The Illumina HiSeq System was used to sequence the amplified TCR beta libraries as 87-base-pair reads. As for how the authors treated the data: In a later analysis, 80 million or so unique TCR beta chains were counted across the roughly 700 repertoires, and about 10 million of these chains were shared by at least two donors. Raw reads were error-corrected and collapsed into unique sequences by a nearest-neighbor algorithm in which closely related sequences were merged to remove PCR and sequencing errors. V, D and J gene segments were assigned by aligning CDR3 sequences to IMGT reference sequences. For a sequence to be retained, a match of at least six nucleotides to both a V gene segment and a J gene segment was required. Rearrangements were called productive when the CDR3 lacked stop codons and stayed in frame with V and J; all others were non-productive. CDR3 was defined according to IMGT convention as the region running from the second conserved V-encoded cysteine to the conserved J-encoded phenylalanine. In an earlier analysis of roughly 610 of the donors, sequences lacking an unambiguous match to a single V gene segment were excluded. An earlier analysis of 587 of the donors called V segments functional above 56.7% productive rearrangements and segregating when the between-donor standard deviation exceeded 5%. A statistical classification framework was developed to diagnose cytomegalovirus status using the catalog of TCR beta chain sequences. V and J gene assignment, in a later analysis, came from comparing TCR nucleotide sequences with IMGT/GENE-DB human TR gene sequences. In a later analysis, CDR3 sequences and most-parsimonious VDJ recombination scenarios were assigned using the TCRdist pipeline. In a later analysis, each TCR beta chain was defined by its CDR3 amino acid sequence together with its V-gene family, and reads lacking a unique V-gene family were excluded. In a later analysis, a few hundred highly shared, low-generation-probability nucleotide sequences were removed to address suspected cross-contamination and a sequencing artifact. In a later analysis, a clonal expansion index was calculated for each public chain from normalized within-repertoire ranks of inferred template counts. In a later analysis, generation probabilities were computed using a VDJ recombination model fitted to out-of-frame rearrangements, and the results were checked against IGoR. In a later analysis, TCR-TCR, TCR-HLA and TCR-CMV co-occurrence was scored with hypergeometric tests, and a repertoire-size bias correction was applied to TCR pairs. A later analysis estimated false discovery rates by permuting HLA or CMV assignments 20 times. A later analysis grouped co-occurring TCRs with DBSCAN, adding TCRdist sequence similarity when clustering within HLA-allele-positive subsets. Repertoires with fewer than 30,000 or more than 120,000 public chains, plus five repertoires with anomalous nucleotide sharing, were excluded from co-occurrence clustering. Drawn from immuneACCESS, this table holds only the in-frame rearrangements with V and J called that TCRdb kept. Clones are partly lost; checked studies trace under half to an unresolved V gene and leave the rest unexplained. The V and J calls and clone size come from that table; D and trimming were worked out from the DNA. The sample table holds under 200,000 clones, of which 75% to 80% were seen once. In total, the top ten clones hold around 15% of the sample.

On this clone: Its recognized antigen is unknown. Per-base quality was not reported, and no clone a single base away is much larger than it.

Counted from cysteine to phenylalanine, this CDR3 has 16 amino acids. CDR3 DNA is the only sequence kept; it has 48 bases, read in frame from the first base. From a lookup of the germline V gene (reference sequence), CDR1 and CDR2 are LNHDA and SQIVND. V is clipped by 6 bases and J by 2 bases, and the sequence between their germline boundaries is 20 bases long. The cohort comprised 670 or so healthy bone marrow donors. At the time of sampling, all cohort members were nominally healthy, though unrecorded immune exposures were likely present. The donor was CMV seropositive and belonged to the group of 250 to 350 seropositive cohort members. Each donor provided a peripheral blood sample, and peripheral blood mononuclear cells were used for TCR beta sequencing. The Qiagen DNeasy Blood Extraction Kit was used to extract genomic DNA from the blood cell samples.

The clonotype was recovered from a man over 45 in good health and CMV-seropositive. Sequenced material: PBMCs. Rearrangement joined TRBV19 to TRBJ2-7; TRBD1 is perhaps the D gene, given 6 matching bases. The bases are TGTGCCAGTAGCGAAAAAGGGGGTTATGATACCTACGAGCAGTACTTC. The encoded protein is CASSEKGGYDTYEQYF.